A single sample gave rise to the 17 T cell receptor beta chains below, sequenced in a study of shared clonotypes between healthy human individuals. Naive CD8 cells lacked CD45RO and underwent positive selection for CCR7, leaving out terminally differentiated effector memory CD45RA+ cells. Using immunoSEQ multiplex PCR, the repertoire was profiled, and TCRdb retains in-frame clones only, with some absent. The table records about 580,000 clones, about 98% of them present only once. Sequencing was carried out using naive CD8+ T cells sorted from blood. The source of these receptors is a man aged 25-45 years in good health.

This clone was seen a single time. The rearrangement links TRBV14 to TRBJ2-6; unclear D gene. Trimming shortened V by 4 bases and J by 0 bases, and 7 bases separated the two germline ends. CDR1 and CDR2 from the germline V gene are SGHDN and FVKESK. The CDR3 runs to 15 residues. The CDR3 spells CASSPMTSGANVLTF. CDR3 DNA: TGTGCCAGCAGCCCTATGACCTCTGGGGCCAACGTCCTGACTTTC. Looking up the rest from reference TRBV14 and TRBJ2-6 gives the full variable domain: EAGVTQFPSHSVIEKGQTVTLRCDPISGHDNLYWYRRVMGKEIKFLLHFVKESKQDESGMPNNRFLAERTGGTYSTLKVQPAELEDSGVYFCASSPMTSGANVLTFGAGSRLTVL.

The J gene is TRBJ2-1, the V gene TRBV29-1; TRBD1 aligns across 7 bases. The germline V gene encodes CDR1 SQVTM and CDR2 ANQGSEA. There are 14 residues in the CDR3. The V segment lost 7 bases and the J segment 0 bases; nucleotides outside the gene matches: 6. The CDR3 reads CSGDRADSYNEQFF. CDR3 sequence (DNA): TGCAGCGGCGACAGGGCCGACTCCTACAATGAGCAGTTCTTC.

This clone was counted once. CDR3 sequence (DNA): TGTGCCAGCAGCCAATTCGGAGTCGGCTCGTTGGAGCAGTACTTC. Amino acids: CASSQFGVGSLEQYF. This chain uses TRBV14 with TRBJ2-7; D remains unclear. The CDR3 consists of 15 residues. Trimming left V 2 bases short and J 7 bases short, with 18 bases between. Germline V gene sequence: CDR1 SGHDN, CDR2 FVKESK.

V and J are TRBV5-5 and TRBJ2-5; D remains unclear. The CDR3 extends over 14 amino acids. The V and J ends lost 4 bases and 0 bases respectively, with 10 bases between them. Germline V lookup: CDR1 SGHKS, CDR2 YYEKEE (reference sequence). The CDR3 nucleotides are TGTGCCAGCAGCCTCGGACGGCACCAAGAGACCCAGTACTTC. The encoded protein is CASSLGRHQETQYF.

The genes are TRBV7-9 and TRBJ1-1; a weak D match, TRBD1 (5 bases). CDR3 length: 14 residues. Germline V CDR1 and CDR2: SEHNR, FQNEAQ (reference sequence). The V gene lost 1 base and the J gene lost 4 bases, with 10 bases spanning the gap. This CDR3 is CASSLGAGITEAFF. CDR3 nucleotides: TGTGCCAGCAGCTTAGGAGCAGGGATCACTGAAGCTTTCTTT.

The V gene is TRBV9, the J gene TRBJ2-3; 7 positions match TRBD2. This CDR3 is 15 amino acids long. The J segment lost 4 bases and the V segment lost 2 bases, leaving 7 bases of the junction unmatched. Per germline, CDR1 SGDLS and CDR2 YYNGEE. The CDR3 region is CASSVRSGIADTQYF. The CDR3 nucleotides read TGTGCCAGCAGCGTCCGGAGCGGGATCGCAGATACGCAGTATTTT.

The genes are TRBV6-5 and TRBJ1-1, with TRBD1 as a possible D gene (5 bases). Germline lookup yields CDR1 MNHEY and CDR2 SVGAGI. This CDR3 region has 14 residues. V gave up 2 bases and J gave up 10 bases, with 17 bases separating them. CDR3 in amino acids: CASSYAPGLLGAFF. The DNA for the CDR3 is TGTGCCAGCAGTTACGCTCCGGGGCTTCTGGGAGCTTTCTTT.

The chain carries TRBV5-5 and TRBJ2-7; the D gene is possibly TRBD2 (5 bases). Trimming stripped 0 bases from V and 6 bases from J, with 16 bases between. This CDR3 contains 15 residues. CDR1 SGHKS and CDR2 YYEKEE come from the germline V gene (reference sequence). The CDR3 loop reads CASSLGQRELGEQYF. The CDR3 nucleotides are TGTGCCAGCAGCTTGGGGCAGCGAGAACTAGGCGAGCAGTACTTC.

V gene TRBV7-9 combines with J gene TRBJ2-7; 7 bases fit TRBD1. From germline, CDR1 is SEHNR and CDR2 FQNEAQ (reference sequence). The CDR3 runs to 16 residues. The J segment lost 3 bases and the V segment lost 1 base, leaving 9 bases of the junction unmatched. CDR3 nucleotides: TGTGCCAGCAGCTTAGGGGGGACAGTCGGGCTCTACGAGCAGTACTTC. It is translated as CASSLGGTVGLYEQYF.

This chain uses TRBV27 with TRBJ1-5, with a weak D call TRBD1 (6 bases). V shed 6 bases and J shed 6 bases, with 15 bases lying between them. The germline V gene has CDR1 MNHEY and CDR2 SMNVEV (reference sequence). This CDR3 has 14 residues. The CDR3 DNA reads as TGTGCCAGCAGGACAGGTCTAGGGGGTCAGCCCCAGCATTTT. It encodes CASRTGLGGQPQHF.

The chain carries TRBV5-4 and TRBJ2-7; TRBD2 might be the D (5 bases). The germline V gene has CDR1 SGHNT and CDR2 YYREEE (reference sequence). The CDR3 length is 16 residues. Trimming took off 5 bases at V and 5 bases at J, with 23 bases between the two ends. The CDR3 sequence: CASRRRTDGDLDEQYF. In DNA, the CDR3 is TGTGCCAGCAGGCGGAGGACGGACGGCGACCTAGACGAGCAGTACTTC.

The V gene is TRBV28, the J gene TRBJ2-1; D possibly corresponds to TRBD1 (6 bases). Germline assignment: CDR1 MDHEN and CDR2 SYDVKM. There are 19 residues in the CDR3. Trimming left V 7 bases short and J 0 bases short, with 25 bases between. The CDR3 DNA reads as TGTGCCAGCACGGGTAACAGGGAGATCACCACTGGCTCCTACAATGAGCAGTTCTTC. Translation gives CASTGNREITTGSYNEQFF. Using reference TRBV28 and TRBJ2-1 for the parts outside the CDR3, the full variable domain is DVKVTQSSRYLVKRTGEKVFLECVQDMDHENMFWYRQDPGLGLRLIYFSYDVKMKEKGDIPEGYSVSREKKERFSLILESASTNQTSMYLCASTGNREITTGSYNEQFFGPGTRLTVL.

CDR3 nucleotides: TGTGCCAGCAGCGGAACAGGGGCCACAGATACGCAGTATTTT. The encoded protein is CASSGTGATDTQYF. This chain uses TRBV9 with TRBJ2-3, with TRBD1 matching 7 bases. The CDR3 length is 14 residues. Germline CDR1 is SGDLS and CDR2 is YYNGEE. The J segment lost 2 bases and the V segment lost 3 bases, leaving 3 bases of the junction unmatched.

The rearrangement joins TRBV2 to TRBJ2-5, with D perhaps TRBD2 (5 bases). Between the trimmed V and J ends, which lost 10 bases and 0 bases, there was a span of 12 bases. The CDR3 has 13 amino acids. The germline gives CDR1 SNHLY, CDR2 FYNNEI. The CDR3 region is CAIWQDYQETQYF. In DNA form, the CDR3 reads TGTGCCATATGGCAGGACTACCAAGAGACCCAGTACTTC.

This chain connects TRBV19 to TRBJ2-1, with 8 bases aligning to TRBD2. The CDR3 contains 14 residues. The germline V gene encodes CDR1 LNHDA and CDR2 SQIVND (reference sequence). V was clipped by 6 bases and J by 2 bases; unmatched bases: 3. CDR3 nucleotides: TGTGCCAGTAGACTAGCGGCACCCTACAATGAGCAGTTCTTC. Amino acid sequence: CASRLAAPYNEQFF.

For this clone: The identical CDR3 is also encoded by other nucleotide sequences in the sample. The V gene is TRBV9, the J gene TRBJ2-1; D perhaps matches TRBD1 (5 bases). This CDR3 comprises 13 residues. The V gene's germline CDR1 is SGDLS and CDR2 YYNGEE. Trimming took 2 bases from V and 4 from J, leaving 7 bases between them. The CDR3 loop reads CASSVPGYNEQFF. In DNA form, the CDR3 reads TGTGCCAGCAGCGTCCCAGGGTACAATGAGCAGTTCTTC.

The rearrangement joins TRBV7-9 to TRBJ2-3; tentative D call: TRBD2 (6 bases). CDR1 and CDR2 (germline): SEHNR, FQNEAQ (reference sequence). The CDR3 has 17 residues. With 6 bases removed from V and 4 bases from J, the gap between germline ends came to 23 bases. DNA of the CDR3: TGTGCCAGCAGGCCATTGGGAGGCAGGACCTTACCAGATACGCAGTATTTT. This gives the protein CASRPLGGRTLPDTQYF.